A single sample gave rise to the 31 T cell receptor beta chains below, sequenced in a study of neurological immune-mediated disorders. MiXCR, run by TCRdb on the 5' RACE reads, gives a single entry per CDR3 protein. The sample records 55,000 to 75,000 distinct CDR3 sequences, 9.5% to 15% being singletons. The sequencing input was PBMCs. These TCRs come from an older woman with HTLV-1-associated myelopathy (HAM/TSP).

This clonotype was seen repeatedly, ten times or more. The CDR3 protein is CASGATGMNTEAFF. The CDR3 DNA is TGCGCCAGCGGGGCCACAGGGATGAACACTGAAGCTTTCTTT. This chain uses TRBV5-1 with TRBJ1-1; possibly TRBD1 for D (6 bases). The CDR3 loop spans 14 amino acids. The V gene's germline CDR1 is SGHRS and CDR2 YFSETQ. V gave up 7 bases and J gave up 0 bases, with 13 bases separating them.

This clonotype was seen many times. CDR3 region: CSVERGAGTEAFF. The DNA for the CDR3 is TGCAGCGTTGAAAGGGGGGCTGGCACTGAAGCTTTCTTT. The chain uses TRBV29-1 and TRBJ1-1; TRBD1 is a possible D gene (6 bases). The CDR3 totals 13 residues. V lost 2 bases and J 4 bases, leaving 11 bases between the germline ends. Per the germline V gene, CDR1 is SQVTM and CDR2 is ANQGSEA.

The sample holds many counts of this clonotype. The V call is TRBV27, the J call TRBJ2-3; D remains unclear. Per the germline V gene, CDR1 is MNHEY and CDR2 is SMNVEV (reference sequence). This CDR3 has 13 amino acids. Trimming removed 4 bases at V and 0 bases at J, with 5 bases between. DNA of the CDR3: TGTGCCAGCAGTTCCCCTAGCACAGATACGCAGTATTTT. Its protein product is CASSSPSTDTQYF.

This sequence joins TRBV19 and TRBJ1-2; 7 bases map to TRBD1. The V segment lost 10 bases and the J segment 2 bases; nucleotides outside the gene matches: 10. The CDR3 covers 14 residues. CDR1 is LNHDA, CDR2 SQIVND, per germline (reference sequence). The CDR3 is CATSRGGSNYGYTF. The DNA for the CDR3 is TGTGCCACCTCCAGGGGGGGGTCCAACTATGGCTACACCTTC.

Many counts were recorded for this clonotype. This chain connects TRBV5-1 to TRBJ2-3; 14 positions match TRBD2. CDR1 is SGHRS and CDR2 is YFSETQ in the germline V gene. V shed 4 bases, J shed 5 bases, and the junction held 3 bases outside the gene matches. CDR3 length: 15 amino acids. CDR3 protein: CASSPGLAGGDTQYF. The CDR3 DNA reads as TGCGCCAGCAGCCCCGGACTAGCGGGAGGAGATACGCAGTATTTT.

This clonotype was seen only a few times. The chain uses TRBV18 and TRBJ2-7, with D possibly matching TRBD1 (6 bases). Germline V lookup: CDR1 KGHSH, CDR2 LQKENI. The germline V and J ends were trimmed by 6 bases and 2 bases, with 11 bases remaining between them. The CDR3 covers 13 residues. The DNA for the CDR3 is TGTGCCAGCTCGCAGGGGCCCCCCTACGAGCAGTACTTC. Its translation: CASSQGPPYEQYF.

This clonotype was picked up many times. The chain recombines TRBV4-1 with TRBJ1-4; TRBD1 aligns across 7 bases. Looked up from germline, CDR1 is MGHRA and CDR2 is YSYEKL. The CDR3 loop spans 15 amino acids. The V gene end was trimmed by 1 base and the J gene end by 6 bases; junction bases not matched to a gene: 5. The CDR3: CASSQVGRGDEKLFF. For the CDR3, the DNA is TGCGCCAGCAGCCAAGTGGGCAGGGGGGATGAAAAACTGTTTTTT.

This clonotype was counted between two and nine times. The chain uses TRBV6-6 and TRBJ2-6; tentatively, D is TRBD2 (7 bases). CDR1 is MNHNY and CDR2 is SVGAGI in the germline V gene (reference sequence). Trimming pared 4 bases from V and 0 bases from J, leaving 13 bases between. The CDR3 sequence is 17 residues long. CDR3 bases: TGTGCCAGCAGTTGGGGAGGGGGGGCCTCTGGGGCCAACGTCCTGACTTTC. Protein product: CASSWGGGASGANVLTF.

This clonotype was counted at least ten times. The V gene is TRBV20-1, the J gene TRBJ2-3; 8 nucleotides line up with TRBD2. Germline CDR1 reads DFQATT; CDR2 reads SNEGSKA (reference sequence). The J segment lost 4 bases and the V segment lost 3 bases, leaving 6 bases of the junction unmatched. This CDR3 is 14 amino acids long. The DNA for the CDR3 is TGCAGTGCTAGCAATACGGGAGGGTCAGATACGCAGTATTTT. The encoded protein is CSASNTGGSDTQYF.

For the CDR3, the DNA is TGTGCCAGCAGCAAAGCGGCGCAGCGGGAGGAGAGCCCAGATACGCAGTATTTT. Translating it yields CASSKAAQREESPDTQYF. V is TRBV21-1 and J is TRBJ2-3; the table's D call of TRBD2 was not tested on the DNA. TRBV21-1 constitutes a pseudogene. The CDR3 is 18 amino acids.

By share, this clonotype counts as medium-sized. This chain joins TRBV7-8 and TRBJ1-1; D gene uncertain. There are 12 residues in the CDR3. Trimming stripped 8 bases from V and 4 bases from J, with 11 bases between. Germline V lookup: CDR1 SGHVS, CDR2 FQNEAQ. The CDR3 sequence: CASGRVGTEAFF. The CDR3 DNA reads TGTGCCAGCGGCCGAGTGGGCACTGAAGCTTTCTTT.

J is TRBJ2-5 and V is TRBV19, with D unclear. Per the germline V gene, CDR1 is LNHDA and CDR2 is SQIVND (reference sequence). V dropped 0 bases and J dropped 7 bases, with 6 bases sitting between them. The CDR3 is made up of 12 amino acids. The CDR3 DNA follows: TGTGCCAGTAGTATAGATAGAAGGACCCAGTACTTC. Translation gives CASSIDRRTQYF.

Comment on this clonotype: The junction does not match germline at one end; this may be a read error. The rearrangement uses TRBV12-3 or TRBV12-4 and TRBJ2-1; D tentatively fits TRBD1 or TRBD2 (6 bases each). CDR3 length: 16 amino acids. CDR3 in amino acids: CASRGIGGNNCNEQCF. CDR3 nucleotide sequence: TGTGCCAGCAGAGGGATAGGGGGGAACAACTGCAATGAGCAGTGCTTC.

This clonotype showed up many times. The chain carries TRBV4-1 and TRBJ2-3; TRBD2 might be the D (6 bases). V lost 4 bases to trimming and J lost 8 bases, with 22 bases between them. The CDR3 is 16 amino acids. Germline-derived CDR1 and CDR2 are MGHRA and YSYEKL. The CDR3 loop is CASSPRLAGSLLTQYF. CDR3 coding DNA: TGCGCCAGCAGCCCCCGTTTGGCCGGGAGTCTCCTTACGCAGTATTTT.

This clonotype was found many times. The chain combines TRBV6-1 with TRBJ2-7; 10 bases align to TRBD2. Germline lookup yields CDR1 MNHNS and CDR2 SASEGT. After removal of 4 bases from V and 1 base from J, the junction contained 16 bases not matched to a gene. CDR3 length: 19 residues. The chain's CDR3 is CASSVGASGRLSRSYEQYF. The DNA for the CDR3 is TGTGCCAGCAGTGTAGGAGCTAGCGGGAGATTATCTAGATCCTACGAGCAGTACTTC.

This clonotype was seen only a few times. V gene TRBV19 combines with J gene TRBJ1-1; no clear D. The CDR3 consists of 12 residues. Germline-derived CDR1 and CDR2 are LNHDA and SQIVND (reference sequence). V was cut by 7 bases and J by 5 bases, with 11 bases left in between. CDR3 in DNA: TGTGCCAGTAATGAGGGAGGGACTGAAGCTTTCTTT. Protein: CASNEGGTEAFF.

This clonotype was seen many times. Sequence at one end of the junction differs from germline and may be a read error. The chain is built from TRBV12-3 or TRBV12-4 and TRBJ2-2; 12 nucleotides match TRBD2. The CDR3 is 15 amino acids. As DNA, the CDR3 is TGTGCCAGCAGTCTAGCGGGAGGGGGCACCGGGGAGCTGTTTTTT. Its protein product is CASSLAGGGTGELFF.

In its sample, this clonotype was seen many times. The CDR3 loop reads CASSLAGQGNQPQHF. As DNA, the CDR3 is TGCGCCAGCAGCCTGGCGGGACAGGGGAATCAGCCCCAGCATTTT. This chain uses TRBV5-1 with TRBJ1-5; 10 positions agree with TRBD1. CDR3 length equals 15 residues. Germline V gives CDR1 SGHRS, CDR2 YFSETQ. The ends lost 4 bases at V and 4 bases at J; junction bases unmatched: 5.

This clonotype was observed many times. The gene calls are TRBV12-3 or TRBV12-4 and TRBJ1-5, with D possibly being TRBD1 (6 bases). Trimming took off 6 bases at V and 6 bases at J, with 12 bases between the two ends. This CDR3 contains 13 residues. The CDR3 DNA is TGTGCCAGCAGACCGGGGGCAGCTCAGCCCCAGCATTTT. It yields the protein CASRPGAAQPQHF.

This clonotype was observed at least ten times. The chain combines TRBV29-1 with TRBJ2-5; D is possibly TRBD1 (6 bases). CDR3 length: 13 amino acids. Trimming removed 7 bases at V and 5 bases at J, with 17 bases between. The V gene's germline CDR1 is SQVTM and CDR2 ANQGSEA. CDR3 DNA sequence: TGCAGCGCCGATCCAGGGGTAGACGAGACCCAGTACTTC. Amino acid sequence: CSADPGVDETQYF.

Worth noting for this clonotype: The CDR3 ends on some other residue instead of the conserved phenylalanine or tryptophan, so this is likely a read error. The genes are TRBV10-3 and TRBJ2-7; D assignment may be TRBD1 or TRBD2 (6 bases each). Germline-derived CDR1 and CDR2 are ENHRY and SYGVKD. The CDR3 has 13 residues. The CDR3 sequence: CAMSEGGAYEQYL. DNA of the CDR3: TGTGCCATGAGTGAGGGGGGAGCCTACGAGCAGTACTTA.

This clonotype has at least ten counts. V and J are TRBV5-1 and TRBJ2-2, with 9 bases that match TRBD1. The CDR3 extends over 15 amino acids. The V and J ends lost 4 bases and 4 bases, in that order; junction bases with no gene match: 5. Per the germline V gene, CDR1 is SGHRS and CDR2 is YFSETQ. DNA of the CDR3: TGCGCCAGCAGCGTACAGGGGGCAGGCACCGGGGAGCTGTTTTTT. Translated: CASSVQGAGTGELFF.

This clonotype was seen at least ten times. The rearrangement uses TRBV5-6 and TRBJ2-7; D is perhaps TRBD1 (5 bases). This CDR3 is built from 13 residues. Germline V gene lookup returns CDR1 SGHDT and CDR2 YYEEEE. Between the trimmed V and J ends, which lost 4 bases and 0 bases, there was a span of 8 bases. In nucleotides, the CDR3 is TGTGCCAGCAGCCGACAGAACTCCTACGAGCAGTACTTC. It encodes CASSRQNSYEQYF.

This clonotype occurred many times. V gene TRBV14 combines with J gene TRBJ2-3; D possibly corresponds to TRBD2 (6 bases). Trimming left V 3 bases short and J 2 bases short, with 15 bases between. Germline V lookup: CDR1 SGHDN, CDR2 FVKESK. This CDR3 spans 16 amino acids. The chain's CDR3 is CASSQRDGYFTDTQYF. DNA for the CDR3: TGTGCCAGCAGCCAGCGGGACGGATATTTCACAGATACGCAGTATTTT.

This CDR3 is CASSRLPRGPGETQYF. For the CDR3, the DNA is TGTGCCAGCAGTCGACTACCGCGAGGGCCGGGGGAGACCCAGTACTTC. The J gene is TRBJ2-5, the V gene TRBV12-3 or TRBV12-4, with D perhaps matching TRBD2 (5 bases). The CDR3 contains 16 residues. The V end lost 5 bases, the J end lost 5 bases, and 21 bases lay between the germline ends.

This clonotype was seen many times. The genes are TRBV19 and TRBJ1-2; 10 bases align to TRBD1. Germline assignment: CDR1 LNHDA and CDR2 SQIVND (reference sequence). J was trimmed by 5 bases and V by 4 bases; bases with no gene match: 10. The CDR3 is 16 amino acids. DNA of the CDR3: TGTGCCAGTAGTACCCCGACAGGGGGCTCAGGATATGGCTACACCTTC. Amino acid sequence: CASSTPTGGSGYGYTF.

There are many counts of this clonotype. This sequence joins TRBV20-1 and TRBJ2-6; 10 nucleotides line up with TRBD1. The CDR3 consists of 16 residues. The junction had 2 bases not matched to a gene; V was cut back by 3 bases and J by 0 bases. Germline values: CDR1 DFQATT, CDR2 SNEGSKA (reference sequence). CDR3 in DNA: TGCAGTGCTAGCGGGACAGGGGTCTCTGGGGCCAACGTCCTGACTTTC. Amino acid sequence: CSASGTGVSGANVLTF.

This clonotype appeared many times. The J gene is TRBJ2-1, the V gene TRBV5-1; D might be TRBD1 (6 bases). Germline CDR1 is SGHRS and CDR2 is YFSETQ. V was cut by 4 bases and J by 8 bases, with 19 bases left in between. The CDR3 covers 15 residues. CDR3 region: CASSEVGGVVDEQFF. CDR3 sequence (DNA): TGCGCCAGCAGCGAGGTAGGGGGAGTTGTTGATGAGCAGTTCTTC.

This clonotype was seen only once. The chain uses TRBV20-1 and TRBJ1-1, with D perhaps matching TRBD1 (6 bases). CDR1 DFQATT and CDR2 SNEGSKA come from the germline V gene (reference sequence). This CDR3 region has 14 residues. Trimming took off 4 bases at V and 7 bases at J, with 19 bases between the two ends. The CDR3 sequence is CSAKLPCRGSEAFF. For the CDR3, the DNA is TGCAGTGCTAAACTCCCGTGCAGGGGTAGTGAAGCTTTCTTT.

This clonotype was recorded many times. The genes are TRBV7-2 and TRBJ2-2; 8 bases match TRBD1. Trimming cost V 5 bases and J 5 bases; bases outside gene matches: 7. Looked up from germline, CDR1 is SGHTA and CDR2 is FQGNSA. The CDR3 length is 15 residues. CDR3: CASSLQGAATGELFF. The CDR3 bases are TGTGCCAGCAGCCTCCAGGGGGCCGCTACCGGGGAGCTGTTTTTT.

This clonotype came up once. A single base separates this from a much larger clone, so it may be a read error. V gene TRBV27 combines with J gene TRBJ2-3, with 7 nucleotides matching TRBD2. The CDR3 loop spans 17 amino acids. In germline, CDR1 is MNHEY, CDR2 SMNVEV (reference sequence). The CDR3 sequence is CPSSPIWGGRGTDTQYF. The CDR3 nucleotides are TGTCCCAGCAGTCCGATCTGGGGGGGGAGAGGCACAGATACGCAGTATTTT.